These 29 T cell receptor beta chains share one sample of origin, sequenced in a study of CD8 T cells in ankylosing spondylitis. Notes on the study in general: A TCR beta motif made of fewer than ten highly homologous variants seemed typical of ankylosing spondylitis blood.

Antigen specificity for these receptors is unknown. TCRdb re-derived calls from the 5' RACE reads in MiXCR, one entry per CDR3 protein. The repertoire holds approximately 520,000 distinct CDR3 sequences, 5.3% seen once, with under 4.5% in the top ten. Material: blood, either unsorted or a sorted T cell fraction (not recorded which). The receptor source for this set is a male donor with ankylosing spondylitis.

In its sample, this clonotype was seen many times. J is TRBJ1-5 and V is TRBV4-3, with 7 bases matching TRBD1. CDR1 LGHNA and CDR2 YSLEER come from the germline V gene. J was trimmed by 7 bases and V by 0 bases; bases with no gene match: 15. This CDR3 is 18 amino acids long. The CDR3 DNA reads TGCGCCAGCAGCCAAGATGTCCACTTTAGACAGGGAGGACAGCCCCAGCATTTT. Translating gives CASSQDVHFRQGGQPQHF.

This clonotype was detected only a few times. Written as DNA, the CDR3 is TGTGCCTGGAGTATTACAGGCAGGACTGAAGCTTTCTTT. It encodes CAWSITGRTEAFF. The rearrangement links TRBV30 to TRBJ1-1; possibly TRBD1 for D (5 bases). CDR3 size: 13 residues. The germline V gene encodes CDR1 GTSNPN and CDR2 SVGIG (reference sequence). Trimming removed 2 bases at V and 5 bases at J, with 12 bases between.

The chain uses TRBV9 and TRBJ1-2; TRBD1 aligns across 10 bases. Unmatched junction bases numbered 9, after V lost 4 bases and J lost 6 bases. Germline CDR1 SGDLS, CDR2 YYNGEE. This CDR3 is 15 amino acids long. Written as DNA, the CDR3 is TGTGCCAGCAGCTTGGAGACAGGGGGCGGTGATGGCTACACCTTC. Protein: CASSLETGGGDGYTF.

This clonotype occurred many times. The chain joins TRBV10-3 to TRBJ2-2; TRBD2 is a possible D gene (6 bases). V lost 2 bases, J lost 5 bases, and 9 bases lay in between. This CDR3 comprises 14 residues. The germline CDR1 and CDR2 sequences are ENHRY and SYGVKD. The chain's CDR3 is CAISELRETGELFF. CDR3 bases: TGTGCCATCAGTGAGCTCCGGGAGACCGGGGAGCTGTTTTTT.

This clonotype was seen ten or more times. This chain uses TRBV6-5 with TRBJ2-2; D ambiguous. Per germline, CDR1 MNHEY and CDR2 SVGAGI. Trimming stripped 2 bases from V and 5 bases from J, with 18 bases between. The CDR3 runs to 17 residues. CDR3 sequence: CASSYIQINSKTGELFF. The CDR3 region has the DNA TGTGCCAGCAGTTACATCCAGATCAATAGTAAGACCGGGGAGCTGTTTTTT.

This clonotype was counted many times. The chain recombines TRBV24-1 with TRBJ2-1; 7 bases align to TRBD2. J was trimmed by 2 bases and V by 5 bases; bases with no gene match: 2. Germline CDR1 reads KGHDR; CDR2 reads SFDVKD. The CDR3 runs 14 residues. The CDR3 is CATSVAGPYNEQFF. In DNA form, the CDR3 reads TGTGCCACCAGTGTAGCGGGTCCCTACAATGAGCAGTTCTTC.

This clonotype has ten or more counts. The CDR3 DNA reads TGTGCCAGCAGCATTGACAGCAATGAGCAGTTCTTC. Translation gives CASSIDSNEQFF. This chain links TRBV7-2 with TRBJ2-1; D possibly corresponds to TRBD1 (5 bases). The CDR3 is made up of 12 amino acids. Deletions cut 5 bases from V and 6 bases from J, with 8 bases between. Germline CDR1 reads SGHTA; CDR2 reads FQGNSA.

This clonotype showed up many times. This chain links TRBV29-1 with TRBJ2-7; 7 bases align to TRBD1. CDR3 length equals 13 residues. The junction had 6 bases not matched to a gene; V was cut back by 5 bases and J by 2 bases. The V gene's germline CDR1 is SQVTM and CDR2 ANQGSEA. In DNA form, the CDR3 reads TGCAGCGTTACCGGGACAGTGACCTACGAGCAGTACTTC. It encodes CSVTGTVTYEQYF.

The rearrangement uses TRBV11-1 and TRBJ2-7; D might be TRBD2 (6 bases). Trimming removed 5 bases at V and 4 bases at J, with 27 bases between. This CDR3 has 18 residues. CDR1 is SGHAT, CDR2 FQDESV, per germline (reference sequence). CDR3 sequence reads: CASSPSHLWDPEGYEQYF. CDR3 DNA sequence: TGTGCCAGCAGCCCGAGCCATTTATGGGACCCGGAGGGGTACGAGCAGTACTTC.

This clonotype showed up many times. This chain connects TRBV24-1 to TRBJ2-5; possible D gene TRBD2, 6 bases. The CDR3 sequence is 15 residues long. Trimming cost V 5 bases and J 1 base, with 13 bases left between them. Per the germline V gene, CDR1 is KGHDR and CDR2 is SFDVKD. The CDR3 DNA is TGTGCCACCAGTGTGTCGGGACTCCCCCAAGAGACCCAGTACTTC. Its translation: CATSVSGLPQETQYF.

This clonotype came up many times. The chain is built from TRBV6-2 or TRBV6-3 and TRBJ2-1, with D maybe TRBD2 (6 bases). V lost 5 bases and J 4 bases, leaving 15 bases between the germline ends. Germline CDR1 reads MNHEY; CDR2 reads SVGEGT. The CDR3 is 15 amino acids. The CDR3, as DNA: TGTGCCAGCAGTCTTTTAGCGGTGACTTACAATGAGCAGTTCTTC. It codes for CASSLLAVTYNEQFF.

This clonotype has a count of ten or more. The rearrangement uses TRBV20-1 and TRBJ2-1; 13 bases are shared with TRBD2. CDR1 and CDR2 from the germline V gene are DFQATT and SNEGSKA (reference sequence). Trimming cost V 6 bases and J 5 bases; bases outside gene matches: 13. CDR3 length equals 17 residues. The CDR3 DNA reads as TGCAGTGCCACAACCGATCTGACTAGCGGGGGGAACAATGAGCAGTTCTTC. Amino acids: CSATTDLTSGGNNEQFF.

This clonotype was counted many times. This chain's CDR3 is CASSYPSGRYEQYF. The CDR3 nucleotides read TGTGCCAGCAGTTACCCTAGCGGGAGGTACGAGCAGTACTTC. The chain has TRBV6-2 or TRBV6-3 and TRBJ2-7; 11 bases match TRBD2. CDR1 is MNHEY, CDR2 SVGEGT, per germline. V shed 2 bases, J shed 4 bases, and the junction held 1 base outside the gene matches. This CDR3 region has 14 residues.

V is TRBV11-2 and J is TRBJ1-3; no reliable D call. The length of the CDR3 is 15 residues. In germline, CDR1 is SGHAT, CDR2 FQNNGV. V was pared by 4 bases and J by 0 bases, with 10 bases between. The CDR3 bases are TGTGCCAGCAGCTATGACCCGCGCTCTGGAAACACCATATATTTT. Translation gives CASSYDPRSGNTIYF.

In its sample, this clonotype was seen many times. The rearrangement uses TRBV12-3 or TRBV12-4 and TRBJ1-6; D is ambiguous. The CDR3 covers 15 residues. V lost 2 bases to trimming and J lost 3 bases, with 8 bases between them. The DNA for the CDR3 is TGTGCCAGCAGTTTATCCGGGTTCTATAATTCACCCCTCCACTTT. Its translation: CASSLSGFYNSPLHF.

This clonotype has ten or more counts. CDR3 amino acids: CASSYDRAEAFF. The DNA for the CDR3 is TGTGCCAGCAGCTACGACAGGGCTGAAGCTTTCTTT. The chain couples TRBV11-2 to TRBJ1-1, with 7 bases aligning to TRBD1. This CDR3 region has 12 residues. Germline values: CDR1 SGHAT, CDR2 FQNNGV. Trimming at V came to 4 bases and at J to 6 bases, leaving 2 bases not matched to a gene.

This chain uses TRBV5-1 with TRBJ2-5; TRBD1 is a possible D gene (5 bases). The V end was cut by 4 bases, the J end by 5 bases, with 18 bases between. CDR1 and CDR2 from the germline V gene are SGHRS and YFSETQ. The CDR3 runs to 15 residues. The CDR3 loop reads CASSLGPGLGETQYF. Here the CDR3 DNA reads TGCGCCAGCAGCCTGGGGCCAGGATTAGGGGAGACCCAGTACTTC.

The chain couples TRBV6-2 or TRBV6-3 to TRBJ2-1; D is perhaps TRBD2 (5 bases). From germline, CDR1 is MNHEY and CDR2 SVGEGT. CDR3 size: 20 residues. Trimming shortened V by 1 base and J by 0 bases, and 22 bases separated the two germline ends. CDR3 nucleotide sequence: TGTGCCAGCAGTTACTATCCCCCCTCGGAAGGGAGAGGCTCCTACAATGAGCAGTTCTTC. Its protein product is CASSYYPPSEGRGSYNEQFF.

This clonotype appeared many times. V usage is TRBV10-3 and J usage is TRBJ2-7; the D is unclear. The V end lost 0 bases, the J end lost 5 bases, and 11 bases lay between the germline ends. CDR1 and CDR2 (germline): ENHRY, SYGVKD. The CDR3 runs 14 residues. The CDR3 bases are TGTGCCATCAGTGAGTCGGTGGATTGGGACGAGCAGTACTTC. This codes for CAISESVDWDEQYF.

In this sample, this clonotype turned up a few times. The J gene is TRBJ1-1, the V gene TRBV20-1; D unclear. Germline V lookup: CDR1 DFQATT, CDR2 SNEGSKA (reference sequence). The CDR3 has 13 amino acids. V was pared by 0 bases and J by 1 base, with 6 bases between. The CDR3: CSAREGWNTEAFF. CDR3 DNA: TGCAGTGCTAGAGAGGGGTGGAACACTGAAGCTTTCTTT.

This clonotype was found many times. The genes are TRBV2 and TRBJ2-5, with D hard to call. The ends were cut back, 7 bases at V and 1 base at J, with 16 bases in the middle. The CDR3 consists of 15 residues. The V gene's germline CDR1 is SNHLY and CDR2 FYNNEI. CDR3 in amino acids: CASTNQQVLQETQYF. The CDR3 DNA is TGTGCCAGCACCAACCAACAAGTTCTCCAAGAGACCCAGTACTTC.

This clonotype was seen at least ten times. The V gene is TRBV12-3 or TRBV12-4, the J gene TRBJ1-5; D gene unclear. The CDR3 contains 14 residues. The V gene lost 0 bases and the J gene lost 6 bases, with 9 bases spanning the gap. CDR3 sequence reads: CASSLAGKAQPQHF. The CDR3 bases are TGTGCCAGCAGTTTAGCGGGGAAGGCTCAGCCCCAGCATTTT.

This clonotype was counted many times. This chain links TRBV6-1 with TRBJ1-2; D gene ambiguous. Per the germline V gene, CDR1 is MNHNS and CDR2 is SASEGT. The CDR3 is made up of 14 amino acids. Trimming took off 6 bases at V and 3 bases at J, with 14 bases between the two ends. CDR3 DNA sequence: TGTGCCAGCAGCCCTAGGAGGCTCGACTATGGCTACACCTTC. Protein: CASSPRRLDYGYTF.

The chain combines TRBV6-2 or TRBV6-3 with TRBJ1-2, with TRBD1 as a possible D gene (5 bases). V was cut by 2 bases and J by 6 bases, with 19 bases left in between. The CDR3 runs to 16 residues. Germline assignment: CDR1 MNHEY and CDR2 SVGEGT. CDR3 bases: TGTGCCAGCAGTTACGACGGGACCCTGGGACGTCATGGCTACACCTTC. Amino acids: CASSYDGTLGRHGYTF.

This clonotype was seen repeatedly, ten times or more. The chain recombines TRBV6-1 with TRBJ1-2; D not resolved. The germline CDR1 and CDR2 sequences are MNHNS and SASEGT. V was trimmed by 8 bases and J by 3 bases, leaving 19 bases between them. The CDR3 runs to 15 residues. This chain's CDR3 is CASSEAEGADYGYTF. The CDR3 DNA reads as TGTGCCAGCTCCGAGGCGGAGGGAGCGGACTATGGCTACACCTTC.

This clonotype was counted many times. The chain is built from TRBV5-1 and TRBJ2-5, with a tentative D call TRBD2 (6 bases). The germline V gene encodes CDR1 SGHRS and CDR2 YFSETQ. The CDR3 loop spans 14 amino acids. V was pared by 5 bases and J by 2 bases, with 13 bases between. Written as DNA, the CDR3 is TGCGCCAGCAGTCTGGAGGGAAATCAAGAGACCCAGTACTTC. This encodes CASSLEGNQETQYF. Combining the CDR3 with reference TRBV5-1 and TRBJ2-5 gives the whole variable domain KAGVTQTPRYLIKTRGQQVTLSCSPISGHRSVSWYQQTPGQGLQFLFEYFSETQRNKGNFPGRFSGRQFSNSRSEMNVSTLELGDSALYLCASSLEGNQETQYFGPGTRLLVL.

The chain carries TRBV10-1 and TRBJ2-1, with D tentatively TRBD1 or TRBD2 (5 bases each). V was clipped by 7 bases and J by 3 bases, with 19 bases between them. The CDR3 spans 16 residues. The germline gives CDR1 WNHNN, CDR2 SYGVQD (reference sequence). The CDR3 region is CASNPGPKGGYNEQFF. The CDR3 DNA follows: TGCGCCAGCAACCCGGGGCCCAAAGGTGGCTACAATGAGCAGTTCTTC.

This clonotype was counted at least ten times. The chain employs TRBV24-1 and TRBJ2-2; D is uncertain. V shed 10 bases and J shed 0 bases, with 8 bases lying between them. Germline V gene sequence: CDR1 KGHDR, CDR2 SFDVKD. The CDR3 extends over 13 amino acids. CDR3 residues: CATSRPNTGELFF. The CDR3 nucleotides are TGTGCCACGTCGAGGCCGAACACCGGGGAGCTGTTTTTT.

This clonotype has a count of ten or more. V and J are TRBV4-3 and TRBJ1-1; D unclear. This CDR3 is built from 14 residues. The V gene's germline CDR1 is LGHNA and CDR2 YSLEER. V lost 0 bases and J 3 bases, leaving 8 bases between the germline ends. The CDR3 DNA sequence: TGCGCCAGCAGCCAAGATCAGTGGTACACTGAAGCTTTCTTT. Protein: CASSQDQWYTEAFF.